This T cell receptor (beta chain) was retrieved from a study of blood T cell repertoires in COVID-19. Study context: PBMCs, B-cell-depleted T cells, or T cells provided the cDNA or gDNA that made up the material.

The CDR3 contains 17 residues. V was cut by 0 bases and J by 6 bases, with 18 bases left in between. Per the germline V gene, CDR1 is LGHNA and CDR2 is YSLEER. Sequencing was performed with immunoSEQ multiplex PCR; in TCRdb, only in-frame clones are kept and a portion is missing. The top ten hold around 30% of the sample, which has 200,000 to 300,000 clones, roughly 83% seen once. This clonotype was obtained from a man aged 35 to 55 with acute or convalescent COVID-19. The J gene is TRBJ1-5, the V gene TRBV4-3; D perhaps matches TRBD1 (6 bases). Material for sequencing was peripheral blood. The CDR3 sequence is CASSQDRGRGFGQPQHF. In DNA form, the CDR3 reads TGCGCCAGCAGCCAAGATAGAGGCAGGGGTTTCGGTCAGCCCCAGCATTTT.